This T cell receptor (beta chain) was sequenced during a study of immune characterization of retroperitoneal liposarcoma. TCRdb re-called the PCR reads through MiXCR, storing one row per CDR3 protein. There are 10,000 or so distinct CDR3 sequences in the sample; about 27% occur only once, and approximately 8.2% lies in the top ten. This clonotype is medium-sized in the sample. Germline loops: CDR1 MNHNS, CDR2 SASEGT. Germline trimming cut 2 bases from V and 3 bases from J; bases unmatched to any gene: 13. The CDR3 spans 19 residues. The chain couples TRBV6-1 to TRBJ2-3, with 11 bases identical to TRBD1. The receptor was isolated from a male donor with retroperitoneal liposarcoma. Material: tumor tissue. The CDR3 bases are TGTGCCAGCAGTGAACTAAGTTCCCCGGGACAGGGGGTGACAGATACGCAGTATTTT. Its protein product is CASSELSSPGQGVTDTQYF.